This T cell receptor beta chain was retrieved from a study of T cell changes during pregnancy in multiple sclerosis. The assay was immunoSEQ multiplex PCR, and TCRdb's table has in-frame clones only and misses some. The table lists over 90,000 clones, roughly nine tenths of them singletons. The material sequenced was peripheral blood, taken after pregnancy. The receptor's source is a female donor with multiple sclerosis, enrolled in a pregnancy study.

The CDR3, as DNA: TGTGCCATCAGTGAAACTAGCGGGGGGGGACCAGATACGCAGTATTTT. It codes for CAISETSGGGPDTQYF. V is TRBV10-3 and J is TRBJ2-3; 13 nucleotides agree with TRBD2. Germline V gene sequence: CDR1 ENHRY, CDR2 SYGVKD. The J segment lost 4 bases and the V segment lost 3 bases, leaving 4 bases of the junction unmatched. CDR3 size: 16 residues.